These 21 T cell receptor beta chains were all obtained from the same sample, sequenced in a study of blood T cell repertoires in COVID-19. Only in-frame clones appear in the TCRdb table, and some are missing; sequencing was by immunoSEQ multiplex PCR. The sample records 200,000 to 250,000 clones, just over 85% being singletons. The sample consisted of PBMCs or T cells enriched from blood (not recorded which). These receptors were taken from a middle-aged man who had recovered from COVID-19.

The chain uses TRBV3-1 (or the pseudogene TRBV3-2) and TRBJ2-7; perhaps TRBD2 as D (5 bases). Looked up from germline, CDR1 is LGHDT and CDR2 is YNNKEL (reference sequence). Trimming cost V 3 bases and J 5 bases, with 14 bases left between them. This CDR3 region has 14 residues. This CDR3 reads CASSQGSGVHEQYF. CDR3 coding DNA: TGTGCCAGCAGCCAGGGTTCCGGGGTGCACGAGCAGTACTTC.

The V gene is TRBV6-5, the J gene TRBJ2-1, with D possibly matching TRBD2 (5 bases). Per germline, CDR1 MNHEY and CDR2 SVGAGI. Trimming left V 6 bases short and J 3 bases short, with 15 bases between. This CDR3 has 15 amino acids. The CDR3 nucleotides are TGTGCCAGCAGCCCCAATCGGGAAGGCTACAATGAGCAGTTCTTC. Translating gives CASSPNREGYNEQFF.

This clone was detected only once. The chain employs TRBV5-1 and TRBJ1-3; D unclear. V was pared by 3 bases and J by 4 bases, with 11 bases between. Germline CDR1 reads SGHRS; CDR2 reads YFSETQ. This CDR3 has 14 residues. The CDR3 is CASSSEGSGNTIYF. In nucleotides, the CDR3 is TGCGCCAGCAGCTCCGAGGGATCCGGAAACACCATATATTTT.

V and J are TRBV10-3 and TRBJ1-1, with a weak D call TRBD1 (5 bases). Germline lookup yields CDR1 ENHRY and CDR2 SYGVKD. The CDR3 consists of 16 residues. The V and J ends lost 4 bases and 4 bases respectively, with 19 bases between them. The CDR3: CAISGTVGGISTEAFF. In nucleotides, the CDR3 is TGTGCCATCAGTGGCACAGTGGGGGGGATAAGCACTGAAGCTTTCTTT.

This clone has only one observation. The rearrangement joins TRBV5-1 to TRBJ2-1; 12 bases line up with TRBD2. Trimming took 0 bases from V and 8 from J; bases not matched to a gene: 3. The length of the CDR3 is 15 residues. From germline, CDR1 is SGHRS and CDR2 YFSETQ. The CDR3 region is CASSLVTSGSDEQFF. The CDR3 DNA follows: TGCGCCAGCAGCTTGGTGACTAGCGGGAGCGATGAGCAGTTCTTC.

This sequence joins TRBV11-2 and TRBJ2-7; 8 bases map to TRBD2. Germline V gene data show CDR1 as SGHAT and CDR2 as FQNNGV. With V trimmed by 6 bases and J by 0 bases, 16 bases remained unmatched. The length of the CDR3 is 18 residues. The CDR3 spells CASRPWDAGGSSSYEQYF. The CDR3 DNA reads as TGTGCCAGCAGACCATGGGATGCGGGGGGCTCCAGCTCCTACGAGCAGTACTTC.

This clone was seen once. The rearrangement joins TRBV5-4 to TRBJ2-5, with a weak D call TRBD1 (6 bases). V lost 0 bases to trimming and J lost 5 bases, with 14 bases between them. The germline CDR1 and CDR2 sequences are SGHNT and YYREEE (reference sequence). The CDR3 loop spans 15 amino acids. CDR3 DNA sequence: TGTGCCAGCAGCTTGGTCGGCAGGGGCGGGGAGACCCAGTACTTC. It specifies CASSLVGRGGETQYF.

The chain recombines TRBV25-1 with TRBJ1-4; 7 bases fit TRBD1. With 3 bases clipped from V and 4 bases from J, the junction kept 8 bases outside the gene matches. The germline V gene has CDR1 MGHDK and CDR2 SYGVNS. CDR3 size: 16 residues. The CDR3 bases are TGTGCCAGCAGTGAGCGTATACAGGGGTTTAATGAAAAACTGTTTTTT. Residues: CASSERIQGFNEKLFF.

The CDR3 region has the DNA TGTGCCAGCACCACAGGAATCCAAGAGACCCAGTACTTC. Translated, it gives CASTTGIQETQYF. The chain couples TRBV7-2 to TRBJ2-5; possible D gene TRBD1, 5 bases. There are 13 residues in the CDR3. Germline lookup yields CDR1 SGHTA and CDR2 FQGNSA. V was pared by 7 bases and J by 1 base, with 10 bases between.

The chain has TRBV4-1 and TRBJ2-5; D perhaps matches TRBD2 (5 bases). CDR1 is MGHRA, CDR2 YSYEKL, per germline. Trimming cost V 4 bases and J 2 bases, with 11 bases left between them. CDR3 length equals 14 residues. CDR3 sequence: CASSRRVGQETQYF. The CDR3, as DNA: TGCGCCAGCAGCCGGCGGGTAGGGCAAGAGACCCAGTACTTC.

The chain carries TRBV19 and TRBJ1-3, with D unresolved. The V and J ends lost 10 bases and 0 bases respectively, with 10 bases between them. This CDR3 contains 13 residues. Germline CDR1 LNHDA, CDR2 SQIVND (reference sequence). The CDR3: CATIGRSGNTIYF. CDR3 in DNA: TGTGCCACCATTGGGCGCTCTGGAAACACCATATATTTT. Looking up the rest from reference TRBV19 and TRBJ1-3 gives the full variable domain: DGGITQSPKYLFRKEGQNVTLSCEQNLNHDAMYWYRQDPGQGLRLIYYSQIVNDFQKGDIAEGYSVSREKKESFPLTVTSAQKNPTAFYLCATIGRSGNTIYFGEGSWLTVV.

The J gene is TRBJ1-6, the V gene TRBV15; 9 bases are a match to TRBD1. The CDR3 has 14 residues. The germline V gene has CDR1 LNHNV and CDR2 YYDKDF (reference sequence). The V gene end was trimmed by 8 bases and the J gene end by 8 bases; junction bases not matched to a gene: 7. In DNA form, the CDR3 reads TGTGCCACCCGCCGGGACAGGGATGATTCACCCCTCCACTTT. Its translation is CATRRDRDDSPLHF.

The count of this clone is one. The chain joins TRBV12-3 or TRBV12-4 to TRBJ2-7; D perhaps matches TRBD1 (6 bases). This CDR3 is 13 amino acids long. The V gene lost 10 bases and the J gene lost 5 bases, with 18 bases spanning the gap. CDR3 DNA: TGTGCCACCATGGGGGCAGGGAATAACGAGCAGTACTTC. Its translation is CATMGAGNNEQYF.

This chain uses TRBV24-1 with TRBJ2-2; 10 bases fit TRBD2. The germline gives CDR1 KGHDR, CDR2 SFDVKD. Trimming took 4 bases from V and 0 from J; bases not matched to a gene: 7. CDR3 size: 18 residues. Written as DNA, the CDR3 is TGTGCCACCAGTGACATCTCTACTAGCGGGACGAACACCGGGGAGCTGTTTTTT. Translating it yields CATSDISTSGTNTGELFF.

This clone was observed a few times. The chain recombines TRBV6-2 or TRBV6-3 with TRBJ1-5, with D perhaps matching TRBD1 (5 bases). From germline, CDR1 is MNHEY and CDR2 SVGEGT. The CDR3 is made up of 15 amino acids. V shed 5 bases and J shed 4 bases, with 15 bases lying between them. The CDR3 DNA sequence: TGTGCCAGCAGTCGACAGTTGATGGCAAATCAGCCCCAGCATTTT. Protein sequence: CASSRQLMANQPQHF.

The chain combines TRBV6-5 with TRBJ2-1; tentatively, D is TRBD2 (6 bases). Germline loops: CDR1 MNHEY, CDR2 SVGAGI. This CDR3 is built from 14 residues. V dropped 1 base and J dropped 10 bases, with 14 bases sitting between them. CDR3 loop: CASSYLTEGREQFF. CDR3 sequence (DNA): TGTGCCAGCAGTTACTTGACGGAGGGGAGAGAGCAGTTCTTC.

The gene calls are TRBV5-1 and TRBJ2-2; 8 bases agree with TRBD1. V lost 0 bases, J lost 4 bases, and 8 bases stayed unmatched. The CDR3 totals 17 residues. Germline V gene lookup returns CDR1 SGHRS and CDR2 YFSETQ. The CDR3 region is CASSLGAGGLSTGELFF. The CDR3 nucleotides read TGCGCCAGCAGCTTGGGAGCAGGGGGCTTAAGCACCGGGGAGCTGTTTTTT.

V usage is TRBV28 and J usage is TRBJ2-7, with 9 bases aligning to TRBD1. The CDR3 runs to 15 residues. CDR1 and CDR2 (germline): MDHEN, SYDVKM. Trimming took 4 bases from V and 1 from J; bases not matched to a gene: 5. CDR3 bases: TGTGCCAGCAGTTACCCGACAGGGGGATCCTACGAGCAGTACTTC. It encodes CASSYPTGGSYEQYF.

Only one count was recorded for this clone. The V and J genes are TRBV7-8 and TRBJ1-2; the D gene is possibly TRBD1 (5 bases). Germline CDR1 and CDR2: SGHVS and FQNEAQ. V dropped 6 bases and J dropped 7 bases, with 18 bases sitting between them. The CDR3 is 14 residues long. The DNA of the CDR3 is TGTGCCAGCAGTTCGCGGGGCAAGGACCTTGGCTACACCTTC. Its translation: CASSSRGKDLGYTF.

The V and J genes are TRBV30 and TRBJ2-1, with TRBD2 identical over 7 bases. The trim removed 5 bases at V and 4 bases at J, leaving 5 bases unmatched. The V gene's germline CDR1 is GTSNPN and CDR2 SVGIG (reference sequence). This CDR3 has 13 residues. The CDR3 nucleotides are TGTGCCTGGTCGGGACTACGATACAATGAGCAGTTCTTC. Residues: CAWSGLRYNEQFF.

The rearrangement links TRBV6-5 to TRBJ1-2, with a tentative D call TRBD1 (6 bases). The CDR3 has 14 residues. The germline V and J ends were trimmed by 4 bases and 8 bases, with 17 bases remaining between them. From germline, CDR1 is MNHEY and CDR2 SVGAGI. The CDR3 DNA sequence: TGTGCCAGCAGTTCGAAGGCTACAGGGACCGGCTACACCTTC. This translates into CASSSKATGTGYTF.